The TCR beta chain under discussion was sequenced for a study of cytomegalovirus exposure and HLA in healthy donors. The PCR ran on 60 Vbeta and 13 Jbeta primers. Assay used: immunoSEQ multiplex PCR; TCRdb lists only in-frame clones, some missing. The table lists approximately 150,000 clones, 68% of them singletons. The junction had 8 bases not matched to a gene; V was cut back by 2 bases and J by 4 bases. Germline values: CDR1 SGHRS, CDR2 YFSETQ. This CDR3 has 16 amino acids. This clone was observed a few times. Its antigen is not identified. Study-level findings and limits: Presence/absence analysis assumed near-uniform sequencing depth across donors. One later analysis reportedly identified an Asian-associated ancestry cluster that showed fewer N-insertions than the approximately 710-donor mean.

The source material was PBMCs. The chain joins TRBV5-1 to TRBJ1-1; 10 bases are a match to TRBD1. The clonotype was recovered from a woman in her forties in good health and CMV-seropositive. The DNA for the CDR3 is TGCGCCAGCAGCTTCCCCCCTGGACAGGGGGGCACTGAAGCTTTCTTT. This codes for CASSFPPGQGGTEAFF. Supplemented by reference TRBV5-1 and TRBJ1-1, the full variable domain reads KAGVTQTPRYLIKTRGQQVTLSCSPISGHRSVSWYQQTPGQGLQFLFEYFSETQRNKGNFPGRFSGRQFSNSRSEMNVSTLELGDSALYLCASSFPPGQGGTEAFFGQGTRLTVV.